The T cell receptor beta chain described here comes from a study of glioma-infiltrating T cells after dendritic cell vaccination. Across the whole study: Autologous tumor lysate-pulsed dendritic cell vaccination was given between about 2003 and 2012.

PBMC sampling occurred before vaccination, two weeks after the third dose, and at progression. Some clones are missing from TCRdb's copy, which holds only in-frame ones; the method was immunoSEQ multiplex PCR. The sample includes 45,000 to 55,000 clones, over 75% of them seen just once. This clonotype was obtained from a human donor with glioblastoma. The sample was blood, taken before dendritic cell vaccination.

In nucleotides, the CDR3 is TGTGCCAGCAGCTTGGGAGCGGCAGGCTCCCCGGGGGAGACCCAGTACTTC. Translating it yields CASSLGAAGSPGETQYF. This chain links TRBV5-4 with TRBJ2-5; weak D call: TRBD2 (5 bases). The CDR3 loop spans 17 amino acids. V was pared by 0 bases and J by 5 bases, with 20 bases between. Per germline, CDR1 SGHNT and CDR2 YYREEE (reference sequence).